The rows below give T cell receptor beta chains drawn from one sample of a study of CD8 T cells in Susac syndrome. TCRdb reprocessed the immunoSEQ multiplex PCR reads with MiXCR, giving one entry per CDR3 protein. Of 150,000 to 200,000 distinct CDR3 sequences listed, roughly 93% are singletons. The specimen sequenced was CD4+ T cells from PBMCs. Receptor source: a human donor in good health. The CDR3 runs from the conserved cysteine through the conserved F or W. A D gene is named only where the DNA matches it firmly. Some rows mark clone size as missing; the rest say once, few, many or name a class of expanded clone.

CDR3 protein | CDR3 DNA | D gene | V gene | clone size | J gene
CASSPGGSYYGYTF | TGTGCCAGCAGCCCCGGCGGCAGCTACTATGGCTACACCTTC | . | TRBV7-9 | . | TRBJ1-2
CASSLSRGVSYGYTF | TGTGCCAGCAGCTTATCCAGGGGCGTTAGCTATGGCTACACCTTC | . | TRBV7-9 | . | TRBJ1-2
CASSDRGSYNEQFF | TGCGCCAGCAGTGACAGGGGCTCCTACAATGAGCAGTTCTTC | . | TRBV10-1 | . | TRBJ2-1
CAWSLAGLHNEQFF | TGTGCCTGGAGTCTAGCAGGGCTCCACAATGAGCAGTTCTTC | . | TRBV30 | . | TRBJ2-1
CASRVLAGATDTQYF | TGTGCCAGCAGAGTTCTAGCGGGGGCCACAGATACGCAGTATTTT | TRBD2 | TRBV2 | . | TRBJ2-3
CASTGTSTRDTQYF | TGTGCCAGTACCGGGACTTCTACTCGGGATACGCAGTATTTT | . | TRBV19 | once | TRBJ2-3
CASSLDPGGTTDTQYF | TGTGCCAGCAGCTTAGATCCGGGGGGGACCACAGATACGCAGTATTTT | TRBD2 | TRBV7-3 | . | TRBJ2-3
CASGLEYEQYF | TGTGCCAGTGGACTGGAATACGAGCAGTACTTC | . | TRBV11-2 | . | TRBJ2-7
CASSPRDRGGHEQYF | TGTGCCAGCAGTCCACGGGACAGGGGGGGCCACGAGCAGTACTTC | TRBD1 | TRBV12-3/TRBV12-4 | . | TRBJ2-7
CASSQEEAGELFF | TGCGCCAGCAGCCAAGAAGAAGCCGGGGAGCTGTTTTTT | . | TRBV4-1 | . | TRBJ2-2
CASSDQSDTQYF | TGCGCCAGCAGTGACCAGTCAGATACGCAGTATTTT | . | TRBV23-1 | . | TRBJ2-3
CASSRGQGHYEQYF | TGTGCCAGCAGCCGCGGACAGGGACACTACGAGCAGTACTTC | TRBD1 | TRBV7-3 | . | TRBJ2-7
CSAFSGGKTQYF | TGCAGTGCTTTTAGCGGGGGCAAGACCCAGTACTTC | TRBD2 | TRBV20-1 | once | TRBJ2-5
CASSQSENQPQHF | TGTGCCAGCAGCCAATCAGAAAATCAGCCCCAGCATTTT | . | TRBV16 | . | TRBJ1-5
CASSVLSDAEQFF | TGTGCCAGCAGTGTCCTTAGCGACGCTGAGCAGTTCTTC | . | TRBV25-1 | . | TRBJ2-1
CASRRTESGANVLTF | TGCGCCAGCAGAAGGACCGAGTCTGGGGCCAACGTCCTGACTTTC | . | TRBV5-1 | . | TRBJ2-6
CASSASIQETQYF | TGTGCCAGCAGTGCCTCGATACAAGAGACCCAGTACTTC | . | TRBV2 | . | TRBJ2-5
CASSKDRNTGELFF | TGTGCCAGCAGCAAGGACAGAAACACCGGGGAGCTGTTTTTT | . | TRBV7-3 | . | TRBJ2-2
CASSLSDGGGIQYF | TGTGCCAGCAGCTTATCGGACGGGGGGGGCATTCAGTACTTC | TRBD2 | TRBV7-2 | . | TRBJ2-4
CASRPLRQGIGNTIYF | TGTGCCAGCAGACCTCTTCGACAGGGGATAGGAAACACCATATATTTT | TRBD1 | TRBV13 | . | TRBJ1-3
CASSQYTGTPEKLFF | TGCGCCAGCAGCCAATACACAGGGACTCCGGAAAAACTGTTTTTT | . | TRBV4-1 | once | TRBJ1-4
CASRKRDSVVYEQYF | TGTGCCAGCAGAAAGAGAGATTCGGTGGTCTACGAGCAGTACTTC | . | TRBV6-5 | . | TRBJ2-7
CASRQGTNQPQHF | TGTGCCAGCAGACAGGGGACCAATCAGCCCCAGCATTTT | TRBD1 | TRBV19 | . | TRBJ1-5
CASSVTGSSNGYTF | TGTGCCAGCAGCGTCACAGGGAGCTCGAATGGCTACACCTTC | . | TRBV7-2 | . | TRBJ1-2
CASSFGTRTYGYTF | TGTGCCAGCAGTTTCGGGACAAGGACCTATGGCTACACCTTC | . | TRBV6-1 | . | TRBJ1-2
CASSPVLGGKDGYTF | TGTGCCAGCTCACCCGTTCTTGGGGGGAAGGATGGCTACACCTTC | . | TRBV18 | . | TRBJ1-2
CASRKDRAFTDTQYF | TGTGCCAGCAGGAAAGACAGGGCCTTCACAGATACGCAGTATTTT | TRBD1 | TRBV2 | . | TRBJ2-3
CASSYGQGLREQYF | TGTGCCAGCAGCTATGGACAGGGCCTTCGGGAGCAGTACTTC | TRBD1 | TRBV5-4 | once | TRBJ2-7
CATSDSRTGRTQYF | TGTGCCACCAGTGATTCCCGGACAGGGAGGACGCAGTATTTT | TRBD1 | TRBV24-1 | . | TRBJ2-3
CASSLGTSTKTQYF | TGTGCCAGCAGTTTAGGGACTAGTACGAAGACCCAGTACTTC | TRBD2 | TRBV12-3/TRBV12-4 | . | TRBJ2-5
CASSRGLILAGLFADTQYF | TGCGCCAGCAGCCGGGGATTGATACTAGCGGGGTTGTTTGCAGATACGCAGTATTTT | TRBD2 | TRBV4-1 | . | TRBJ2-3
CSVDKLGETQYF | TGCAGCGTTGATAAACTTGGGGAGACCCAGTACTTC | . | TRBV29-1 | . | TRBJ2-5
CASSPGTVLRAQYF | TGTGCCAGCAGCCCAGGGACCGTCTTGCGGGCCCAGTACTTC | . | TRBV7-8 | . | TRBJ2-5